The entry below gives a single T cell receptor (beta chain) sequence along with its context. Its target is not known. CDR1 SGHRS and CDR2 YFSETQ come from the germline V gene. Trimming left V 0 bases short and J 1 base short, with 13 bases between. The CDR3 is made up of 16 amino acids. The data derive from a study of OX40 agonist ivuxolimab in advanced cancers. Study-level points and caveats: CD8+ T cells averaged more expanded clones than CD4+. At 0.1-3.0 mg/kg, partial responders had clonal expansion among the lowest observed.

The method was immunoSEQ multiplex PCR; TCRdb's version includes in-frame clones alone and lacks a portion of them. The sample includes over 60,000 clones, around 87% of them seen just once. Patients had blood sampled at baseline and again on cycle 4 day 1 and cycle 7 day 1. The source is an adult with an advanced solid tumor such as melanoma, head and neck, liver or kidney cancer. This specimen was CD4+ or CD8+ T cells sorted from blood, taken in a trial of the OX40 agonist ivuxolimab. The J gene is TRBJ2-5, the V gene TRBV5-1; D perhaps matches TRBD2 (5 bases). As DNA, the CDR3 is TGCGCCAGCAGCTTGGGACTACAACCAATCCAAGAGACCCAGTACTTC. It is translated as CASSLGLQPIQETQYF.